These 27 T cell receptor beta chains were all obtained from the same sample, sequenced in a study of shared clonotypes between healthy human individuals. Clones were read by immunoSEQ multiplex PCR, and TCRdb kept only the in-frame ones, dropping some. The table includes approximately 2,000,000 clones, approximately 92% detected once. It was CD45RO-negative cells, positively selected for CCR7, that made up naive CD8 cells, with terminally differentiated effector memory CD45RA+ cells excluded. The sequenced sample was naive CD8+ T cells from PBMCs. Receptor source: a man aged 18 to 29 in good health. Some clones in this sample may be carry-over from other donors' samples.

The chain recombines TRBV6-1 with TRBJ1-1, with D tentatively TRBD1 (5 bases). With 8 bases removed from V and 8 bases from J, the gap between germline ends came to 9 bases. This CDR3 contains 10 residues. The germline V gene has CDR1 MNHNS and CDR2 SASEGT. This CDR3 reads CASPGAEAFF. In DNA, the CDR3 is TGTGCCAGCCCTGGGGCGGAAGCTTTCTTT.

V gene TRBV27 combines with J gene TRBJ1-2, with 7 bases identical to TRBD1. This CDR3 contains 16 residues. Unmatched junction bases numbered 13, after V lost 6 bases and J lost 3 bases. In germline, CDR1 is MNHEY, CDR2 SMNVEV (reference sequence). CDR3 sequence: CASSTIQGRFYYGYTF. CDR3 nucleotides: TGTGCCAGCAGCACGATACAGGGGCGGTTTTACTATGGCTACACCTTC.

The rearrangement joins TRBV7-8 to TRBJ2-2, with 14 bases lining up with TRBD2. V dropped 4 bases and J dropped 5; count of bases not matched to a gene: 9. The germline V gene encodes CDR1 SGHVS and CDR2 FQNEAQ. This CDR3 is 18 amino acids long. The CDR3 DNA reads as TGTGCCAGCAGCTCTCCGACTAGCGGGAGGGCCTTGACCGGGGAGCTGTTTTTT. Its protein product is CASSSPTSGRALTGELFF.

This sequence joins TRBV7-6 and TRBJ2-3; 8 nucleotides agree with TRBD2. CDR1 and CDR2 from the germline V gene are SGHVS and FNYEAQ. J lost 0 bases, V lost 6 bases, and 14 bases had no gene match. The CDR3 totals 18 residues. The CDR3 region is CASSSLASGFTSTDTQYF. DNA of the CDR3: TGTGCCAGCAGTAGTTTGGCTAGCGGGTTTACTAGCACAGATACGCAGTATTTT.

Written as DNA, the CDR3 is TGTGCCAGCAGTCCCAGGAATACCATGAACACTGAAGCTTTCTTT. Translating gives CASSPRNTMNTEAFF. This chain connects TRBV27 to TRBJ1-1; D gene ambiguous. Trimming pared 5 bases from V and 0 bases from J, leaving 13 bases between. The germline gives CDR1 MNHEY, CDR2 SMNVEV (reference sequence). CDR3 size: 15 residues.

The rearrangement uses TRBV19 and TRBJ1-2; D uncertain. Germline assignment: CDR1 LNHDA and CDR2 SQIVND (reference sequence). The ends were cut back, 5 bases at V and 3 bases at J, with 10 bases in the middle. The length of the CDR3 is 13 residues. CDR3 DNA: TGTGCCAGTAGTTTGCAGCGAGACTATGGCTACACCTTC. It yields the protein CASSLQRDYGYTF.

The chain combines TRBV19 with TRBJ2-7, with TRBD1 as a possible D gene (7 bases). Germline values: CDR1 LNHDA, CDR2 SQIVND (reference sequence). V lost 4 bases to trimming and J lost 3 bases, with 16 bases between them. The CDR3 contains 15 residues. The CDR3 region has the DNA TGTGCCAGTAGTAGTTTCGGGCAGGGGGGCTACGAGCAGTACTTC. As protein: CASSSFGQGGYEQYF.

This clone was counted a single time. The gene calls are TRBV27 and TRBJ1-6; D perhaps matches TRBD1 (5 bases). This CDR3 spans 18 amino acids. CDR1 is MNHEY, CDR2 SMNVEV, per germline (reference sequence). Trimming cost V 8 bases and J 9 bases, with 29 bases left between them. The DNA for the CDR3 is TGTGCCAGCCGCCCATGGGGTGGGGGAGGGATGGATAGTTCACCCCTCCACTTT. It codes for CASRPWGGGGMDSSPLHF.

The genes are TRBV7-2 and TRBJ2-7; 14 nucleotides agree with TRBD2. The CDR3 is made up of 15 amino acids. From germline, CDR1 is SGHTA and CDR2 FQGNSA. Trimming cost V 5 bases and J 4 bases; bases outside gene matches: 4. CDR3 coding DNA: TGTGCCAGCAGCCACGGGACTAGCGGGAGTTACGAGCAGTACTTC. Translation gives CASSHGTSGSYEQYF.

The DNA of the CDR3 is TGTGCCAGCTTCGGGACAGGGGCGAATCAGCCCCAGCATTTT. Its translation: CASFGTGANQPQHF. The chain employs TRBV7-2 and TRBJ1-5; TRBD1 aligns across 10 bases. Unmatched junction bases numbered 5, after V lost 8 bases and J lost 4 bases. Germline V gene data show CDR1 as SGHTA and CDR2 as FQGNSA. The length of the CDR3 is 14 residues.

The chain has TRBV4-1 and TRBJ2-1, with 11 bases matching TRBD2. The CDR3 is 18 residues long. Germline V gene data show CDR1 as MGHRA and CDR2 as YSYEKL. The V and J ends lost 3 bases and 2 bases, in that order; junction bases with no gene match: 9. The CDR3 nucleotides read TGCGCCAGCAGCCACAAAGATCGGGGACTAGCGGCCTACAATGAGCAGTTCTTC. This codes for CASSHKDRGLAAYNEQFF.

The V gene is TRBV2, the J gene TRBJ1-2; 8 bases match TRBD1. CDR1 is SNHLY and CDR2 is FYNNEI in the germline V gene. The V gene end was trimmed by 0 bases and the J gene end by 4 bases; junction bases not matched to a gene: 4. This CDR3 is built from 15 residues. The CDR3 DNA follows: TGTGCCAGCAGTGAAGCCGAGCAGGGGGCCTATGGCTACACCTTC. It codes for CASSEAEQGAYGYTF.

The CDR3 sequence: CASSTTGRGDEKLFF. In DNA form, the CDR3 reads TGTGCCAGCTCGACCACCGGCAGGGGCGATGAAAAACTGTTTTTT. This chain uses TRBV18 with TRBJ1-4, with D perhaps matching TRBD1 (6 bases). Per the germline V gene, CDR1 is KGHSH and CDR2 is LQKENI. This CDR3 region has 15 residues. Trimming took 6 bases from V and 6 from J, leaving 17 bases between them. Supplemented by reference TRBV18 and TRBJ1-4, the full variable domain reads NAGVMQNPRHLVRRRGQEARLRCSPMKGHSHVYWYRQLPEEGLKFMVYLQKENIIDESGMPKERFSAEFPKEGPSILRIQQVVRGDSAAYFCASSTTGRGDEKLFFGSGTQLSVL.

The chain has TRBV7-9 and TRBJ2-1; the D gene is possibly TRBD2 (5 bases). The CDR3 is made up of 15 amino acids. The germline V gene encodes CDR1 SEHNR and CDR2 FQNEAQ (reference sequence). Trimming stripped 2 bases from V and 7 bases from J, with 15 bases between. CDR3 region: CASSLRSDGENEQFF. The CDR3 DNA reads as TGTGCCAGCAGCTTACGTAGCGATGGGGAGAATGAGCAGTTCTTC.

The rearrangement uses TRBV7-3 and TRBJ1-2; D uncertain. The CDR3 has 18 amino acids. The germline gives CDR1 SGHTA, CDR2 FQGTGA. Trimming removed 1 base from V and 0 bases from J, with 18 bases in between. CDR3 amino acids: CASSLKKGADPANYGYTF. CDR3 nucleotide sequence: TGTGCCAGCAGCTTAAAAAAAGGAGCAGACCCAGCTAACTATGGCTACACCTTC.

CDR3 DNA sequence: TGTGCCAGCAGCTCACCGGGGCCGCCTTTAAATGAGCAGTTCTTC. This translates into CASSSPGPPLNEQFF. This rearrangement joins TRBV7-9 to TRBJ2-1; D is tentatively TRBD1 or TRBD2 (5 bases each). Germline V CDR1 and CDR2: SEHNR, FQNEAQ (reference sequence). Between the trimmed V and J ends, which lost 4 bases and 7 bases, there was a span of 17 bases. The CDR3 sequence is 15 residues long.

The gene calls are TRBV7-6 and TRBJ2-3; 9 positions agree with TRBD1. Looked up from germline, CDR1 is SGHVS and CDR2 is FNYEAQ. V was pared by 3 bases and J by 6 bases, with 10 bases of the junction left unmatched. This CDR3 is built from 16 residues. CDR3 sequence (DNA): TGTGCCAGCAGCTTTTGGGGACAGGGCGCGGCCGATACGCAGTATTTT. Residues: CASSFWGQGAADTQYF.

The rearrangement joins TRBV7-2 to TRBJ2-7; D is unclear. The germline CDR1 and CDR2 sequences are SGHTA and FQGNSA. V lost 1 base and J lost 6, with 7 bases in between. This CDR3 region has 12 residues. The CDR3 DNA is TGTGCCAGCAGCTTAGTGTCGCTCGAGCAGTACTTC. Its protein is CASSLVSLEQYF.

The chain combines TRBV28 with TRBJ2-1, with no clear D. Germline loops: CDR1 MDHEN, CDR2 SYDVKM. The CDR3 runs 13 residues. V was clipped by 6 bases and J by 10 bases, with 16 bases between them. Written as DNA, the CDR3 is TGTGCCAGCAGCCCCTTATATGCCCGGGAGCAGTTCTTC. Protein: CASSPLYAREQFF.

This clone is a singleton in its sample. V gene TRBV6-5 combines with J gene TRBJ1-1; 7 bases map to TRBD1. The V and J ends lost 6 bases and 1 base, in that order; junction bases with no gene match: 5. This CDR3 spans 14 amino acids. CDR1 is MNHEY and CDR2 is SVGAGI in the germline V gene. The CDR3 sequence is CASSLQGWNTEAFF. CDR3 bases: TGTGCCAGCAGCCTACAGGGGTGGAACACTGAAGCTTTCTTT.

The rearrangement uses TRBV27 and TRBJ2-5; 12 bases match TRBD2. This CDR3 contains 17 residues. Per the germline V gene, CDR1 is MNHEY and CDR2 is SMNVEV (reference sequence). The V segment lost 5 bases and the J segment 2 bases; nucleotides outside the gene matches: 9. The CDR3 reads CASSPLTSGSRQETQYF. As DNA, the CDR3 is TGTGCCAGCAGTCCATTGACTAGCGGGAGTAGGCAAGAGACCCAGTACTTC.

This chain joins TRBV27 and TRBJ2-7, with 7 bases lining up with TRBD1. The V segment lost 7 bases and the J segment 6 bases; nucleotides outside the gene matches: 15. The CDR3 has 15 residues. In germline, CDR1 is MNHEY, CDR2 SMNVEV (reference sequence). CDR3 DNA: TGTGCCAGCACTCGTTTGGGACAGCAACTACCCGAGCAGTACTTC. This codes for CASTRLGQQLPEQYF.

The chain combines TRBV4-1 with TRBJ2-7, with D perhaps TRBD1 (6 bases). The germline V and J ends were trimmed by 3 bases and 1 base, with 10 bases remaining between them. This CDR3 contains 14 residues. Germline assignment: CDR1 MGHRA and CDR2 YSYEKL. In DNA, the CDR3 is TGCGCCAGCAGCCAGAGACAGGAGTCCTACGAGCAGTACTTC. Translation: CASSQRQESYEQYF.

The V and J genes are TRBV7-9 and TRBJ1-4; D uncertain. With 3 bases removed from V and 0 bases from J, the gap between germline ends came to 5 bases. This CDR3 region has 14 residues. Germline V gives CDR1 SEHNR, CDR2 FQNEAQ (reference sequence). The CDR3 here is CASSFAATNEKLFF. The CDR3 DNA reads TGTGCCAGCAGCTTCGCTGCAACTAATGAAAAACTGTTTTTT.

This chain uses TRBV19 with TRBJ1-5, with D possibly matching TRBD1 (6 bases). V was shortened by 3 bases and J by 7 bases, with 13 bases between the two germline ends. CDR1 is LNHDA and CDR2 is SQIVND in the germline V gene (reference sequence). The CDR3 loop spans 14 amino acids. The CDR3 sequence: CASSIGGGPQPQHF. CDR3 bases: TGTGCCAGTAGTATTGGGGGCGGGCCACAGCCCCAGCATTTT.

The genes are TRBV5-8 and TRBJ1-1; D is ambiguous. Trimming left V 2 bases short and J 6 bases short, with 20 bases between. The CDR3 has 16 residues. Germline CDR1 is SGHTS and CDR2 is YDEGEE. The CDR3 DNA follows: TGTGCCAGCAGCTTTCAATTTGCCCTGGAGCACCCTGAAGCTTTCTTT. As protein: CASSFQFALEHPEAFF.

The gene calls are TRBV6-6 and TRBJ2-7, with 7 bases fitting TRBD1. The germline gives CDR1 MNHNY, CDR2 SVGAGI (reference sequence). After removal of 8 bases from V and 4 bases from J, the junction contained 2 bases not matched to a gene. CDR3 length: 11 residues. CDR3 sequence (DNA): TGTGCCAGCGGGACAGCGTACGAGCAGTACTTC. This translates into CASGTAYEQYF.